This T cell receptor (beta chain) derives from a study of shared clonotypes between healthy human individuals. Execution of the assay was at deep level. Assay used: immunoSEQ multiplex PCR; TCRdb lists only in-frame clones, some missing. The sample records fewer than 600,000 clones, around 77% being singletons. Study outcomes and limitations: Investigators expected sequencing depth to affect clonotype sharing among donors. There were few donors, and this limited the genetic and exposure-history diversity represented.

The healthy adult donors were HIV-negative and reported no recent acute infections or vaccinations. A note on this clone: What it recognizes is unknown.

Input material: PBMCs. This clonotype was obtained from a woman aged 40 to 50 in good health. Some clones in this sample may be carry-over from other donors' samples.

CDR3 residues: CASSSVSYNSPLHF. The CDR3 region has the DNA TGTGCCAGCAGCTCTGTATCCTATAATTCACCCCTCCACTTT. The chain links TRBV7-2 to TRBJ1-6; D unclear. CDR1 is SGHTA, CDR2 FQGNSA, per germline. The CDR3 is 14 residues long. V gave up 4 bases and J gave up 1 base, with 5 bases separating them. Filled out from reference TRBV7-2 and TRBJ1-6, the complete variable domain reads GAGVSQSPSNKVTEKGKDVELRCDPISGHTALYWYRQSLGQGLEFLIYFQGNSAPDKSGLPSDRFSAERTGGSVSTLTIQRTQQEDSAVYLCASSSVSYNSPLHFGNGTRLTVT.